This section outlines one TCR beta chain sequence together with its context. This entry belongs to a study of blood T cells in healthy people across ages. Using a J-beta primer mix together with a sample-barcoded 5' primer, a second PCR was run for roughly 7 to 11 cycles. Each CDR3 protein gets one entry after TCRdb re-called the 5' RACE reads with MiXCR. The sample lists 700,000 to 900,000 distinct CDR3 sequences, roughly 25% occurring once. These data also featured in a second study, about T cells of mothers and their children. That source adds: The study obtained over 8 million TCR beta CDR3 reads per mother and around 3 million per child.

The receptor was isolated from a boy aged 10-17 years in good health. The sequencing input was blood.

The CDR3 spells CASSTSRQGGGAFF. The CDR3 DNA reads as TGTGCCAGCAGCACCTCTCGACAGGGTGGTGGGGCTTTCTTT. The V call is TRBV11-2, the J call TRBJ1-1; 7 bases are shared with TRBD1. The CDR3 length is 14 residues. Germline assignment: CDR1 SGHAT and CDR2 FQNNGV. V was clipped by 5 bases and J by 11 bases; unmatched bases: 14.